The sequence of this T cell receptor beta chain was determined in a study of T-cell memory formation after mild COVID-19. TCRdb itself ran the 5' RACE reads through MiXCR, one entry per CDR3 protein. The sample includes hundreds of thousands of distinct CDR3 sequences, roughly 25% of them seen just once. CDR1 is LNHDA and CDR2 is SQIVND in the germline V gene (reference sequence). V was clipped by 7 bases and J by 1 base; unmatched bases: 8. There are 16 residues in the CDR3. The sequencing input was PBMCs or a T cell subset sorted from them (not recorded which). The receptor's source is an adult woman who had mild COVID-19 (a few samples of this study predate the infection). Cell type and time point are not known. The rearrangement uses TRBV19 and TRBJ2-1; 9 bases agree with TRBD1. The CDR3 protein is CASTPIGTGSYNEQFF. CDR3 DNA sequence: TGTGCCAGTACCCCTATAGGGACAGGGTCCTACAATGAGCAGTTCTTC.